These 29 T cell receptor beta chains originate from one sample sequenced in a study of STAT5B mutations in CD4+ large granular lymphocyte leukemia. Profiling relied on immunoSEQ multiplex PCR, and the TCRdb table lists in-frame clones only, not all of them. The repertoire has about 46,000 clones, roughly 80% of them found once; the top ten carry approximately 0.4%. Source material: CD4+ T cells from blood buffy coats. These receptor sequences come from a human donor in good health.

The J gene is TRBJ2-5, the V gene TRBV10-1; weak D call: TRBD2 (6 bases). V was cut by 2 bases and J by 4 bases, with 14 bases left in between. This CDR3 is built from 15 residues. Germline assignment: CDR1 WNHNN and CDR2 SYGVQD (reference sequence). The CDR3 bases are TGCGCCAGCAGTGAGAATCCGGGGCGGGGAGAGACCCAGTACTTC. Translation gives CASSENPGRGETQYF.

The CDR3 DNA reads TGTGCCAGCAGCTTGGAACCAGGGGGCGCGTACGAGCAGTACTTC. It encodes CASSLEPGGAYEQYF. The V gene is TRBV5-5, the J gene TRBJ2-7, with 8 bases identical to TRBD1. CDR1 and CDR2 (germline): SGHKS, YYEKEE (reference sequence). V gave up 0 bases and J gave up 4 bases; unmatched junction bases: 6. CDR3 length: 15 amino acids.

The genes are TRBV19 and TRBJ2-3; no reliable D call. Deletions cut 3 bases from V and 5 bases from J, with 12 bases between. CDR3 size: 14 residues. Looked up from germline, CDR1 is LNHDA and CDR2 is SQIVND (reference sequence). In DNA, the CDR3 is TGTGCCAGTAGTATTGGACCTGACTTAGATACGCAGTATTTT. Translated: CASSIGPDLDTQYF. The full variable domain, completed using reference TRBV19 and TRBJ2-3, is DGGITQSPKYLFRKEGQNVTLSCEQNLNHDAMYWYRQDPGQGLRLIYYSQIVNDFQKGDIAEGYSVSREKKESFPLTVTSAQKNPTAFYLCASSIGPDLDTQYFGPGTRLTVL.

This sequence joins TRBV7-3 and TRBJ1-1; a weak D match, TRBD1 (5 bases). CDR1 is SGHTA and CDR2 is FQGTGA in the germline V gene. V shed 1 base and J shed 0 bases, with 9 bases lying between them. The CDR3 sequence is 15 residues long. CDR3 amino acids: CASSLMGGVNTEAFF. CDR3 DNA: TGTGCCAGCAGCTTAATGGGGGGGGTGAACACTGAAGCTTTCTTT.

The V gene is TRBV5-4, the J gene TRBJ2-5; TRBD2 aligns across 9 bases. Germline V gene data show CDR1 as SGHNT and CDR2 as YYREEE (reference sequence). The V gene end was trimmed by 3 bases and the J gene end by 3 bases; junction bases not matched to a gene: 12. The CDR3 covers 17 residues. The CDR3 is CASSSPGGLAFEETQYF. In DNA, the CDR3 is TGTGCCAGCAGCTCCCCGGGGGGACTAGCTTTCGAAGAGACCCAGTACTTC.

The chain employs TRBV6-5 and TRBJ2-7, with 9 nucleotides matching TRBD1. Unmatched junction bases numbered 13, after V lost 6 bases and J lost 7 bases. CDR3 length equals 15 residues. CDR1 is MNHEY and CDR2 is SVGAGI in the germline V gene. The CDR3 DNA is TGTGCCAGCAGCCGAAACAGGGGGCCCCTAGAAGAGCAGTACTTC. It encodes CASSRNRGPLEEQYF.

The V gene is TRBV20-1, the J gene TRBJ1-4; D is unclear. Germline CDR1 DFQATT, CDR2 SNEGSKA (reference sequence). This CDR3 has 11 amino acids. V was trimmed by 6 bases and J by 8 bases, leaving 10 bases between them. The CDR3 spells CSAGRREKLFF. The CDR3 DNA reads as TGCAGTGCAGGAAGGAGGGAAAAACTGTTTTTT.

This chain connects TRBV11-3 to TRBJ2-2; D might be TRBD2 (5 bases). The CDR3 contains 15 residues. Germline values: CDR1 SGHNT, CDR2 YENEEA. V shed 4 bases and J shed 3 bases, with 12 bases lying between them. CDR3 coding DNA: TGTGCCAGCAGCTCGGTAGCGTTAGACACCGGGGAGCTGTTTTTT. Encoded protein: CASSSVALDTGELFF.

The gene calls are TRBV29-1 and TRBJ1-5, with D possibly being TRBD1 (6 bases). From germline, CDR1 is SQVTM and CDR2 ANQGSEA. With 4 bases removed from V and 0 bases from J, the gap between germline ends came to 7 bases. The CDR3 totals 13 residues. The CDR3 DNA sequence: TGCAGCGTTGGGGACAATAGCAATCAGCCCCAGCATTTT. It specifies CSVGDNSNQPQHF.

V usage is TRBV7-9 and J usage is TRBJ1-5, with D perhaps matching TRBD1 (6 bases). The CDR3 covers 14 residues. Germline CDR1 is SEHNR and CDR2 is FQNEAQ (reference sequence). V lost 6 bases and J 3 bases, leaving 12 bases between the germline ends. The CDR3 spells CASSTTGYNQPQHF. The CDR3 region has the DNA TGTGCCAGCAGTACAACAGGGTACAATCAGCCCCAGCATTTT.

The rearrangement uses TRBV7-9 and TRBJ2-3; 7 bases fit TRBD2. Per germline, CDR1 SEHNR and CDR2 FQNEAQ (reference sequence). The V gene end was trimmed by 5 bases and the J gene end by 3 bases; junction bases not matched to a gene: 11. The CDR3 has 16 residues. In DNA form, the CDR3 reads TGTGCCAGCAGCCGGGACGGCCGGCGGGAGACAGATACGCAGTATTTT. This encodes CASSRDGRRETDTQYF.

The V gene is TRBV5-1, the J gene TRBJ2-3; 9 bases map to TRBD2. V lost 7 bases, J lost 2 bases, and 8 bases stayed unmatched. There are 15 residues in the CDR3. Germline-derived CDR1 and CDR2 are SGHRS and YFSETQ. CDR3: CASYSGLALTDTQYF. Written as DNA, the CDR3 is TGCGCCAGCTACTCGGGACTAGCCCTCACAGATACGCAGTATTTT.

This chain connects TRBV5-4 to TRBJ2-6; D call uncertain. The CDR3 covers 15 residues. V was pared by 0 bases and J by 0 bases, with 4 bases between. Germline V CDR1 and CDR2: SGHNT, YYREEE (reference sequence). Here the CDR3 DNA reads TGTGCCAGCAGCTTGGGGCACTCTGGGGCCAACGTCCTGACTTTC. Encoded protein: CASSLGHSGANVLTF.

V usage is TRBV5-1 and J usage is TRBJ2-1; D perhaps matches TRBD2 (6 bases). Germline lookup yields CDR1 SGHRS and CDR2 YFSETQ. The CDR3 consists of 15 residues. V shed 0 bases and J shed 0 bases, with 7 bases lying between them. The CDR3 sequence: CASSLVGGSYNEQFF. Here the CDR3 DNA reads TGCGCCAGCAGCTTGGTGGGAGGCTCCTACAATGAGCAGTTCTTC.

The rearrangement joins TRBV5-5 to TRBJ1-3, with D uncertain. Trimming removed 5 bases at V and 0 bases at J, with 12 bases between. Germline CDR1 and CDR2: SGHKS and YYEKEE (reference sequence). This CDR3 is 15 amino acids long. CDR3 DNA: TGTGCCAGCAGTCCGACCCCAGCCTCTGGAAACACCATATATTTT. It translates to CASSPTPASGNTIYF. Using reference TRBV5-5 and TRBJ1-3 for the parts outside the CDR3, the full variable domain is DAGVTQSPTHLIKTRGQQVTLRCSPISGHKSVSWYQQVLGQGPQFIFQYYEKEERGRGNFPDRFSARQFPNYSSELNVNALLLGDSALYLCASSPTPASGNTIYFGEGSWLTVV.

Only one count was recorded for this clone. The rearrangement joins TRBV2 to TRBJ1-2, with 7 bases that match TRBD1. The CDR3 covers 14 residues. V gave up 7 bases and J gave up 2 bases; unmatched junction bases: 7. The germline V gene encodes CDR1 SNHLY and CDR2 FYNNEI. This chain's CDR3 is CASTQGGENYGYTF. The CDR3 coding sequence is TGTGCCAGCACCCAGGGGGGAGAAAACTATGGCTACACCTTC.

The chain is built from TRBV6-6 and TRBJ1-6, with D perhaps matching TRBD1 (6 bases). This CDR3 contains 13 residues. V shed 6 bases and J shed 10 bases, with 13 bases lying between them. Germline CDR1 and CDR2: MNHNY and SVGAGI (reference sequence). The CDR3: CASRTGERSPLHF. The CDR3 DNA reads TGTGCCAGCAGGACAGGTGAGAGATCACCCCTCCACTTT.

This clone came up once. The chain joins TRBV5-5 to TRBJ2-5, with 8 nucleotides matching TRBD2. Germline assignment: CDR1 SGHKS and CDR2 YYEKEE (reference sequence). The CDR3 is made up of 16 amino acids. J gave up 2 bases and V 0 bases, and 6 bases lay outside the gene matches. CDR3 coding DNA: TGTGCCAGCAGCTTGGCACTTAGCGGGGCACAAGAGACCCAGTACTTC. This translates into CASSLALSGAQETQYF.

This clone has a handful of counts. The genes are TRBV6-1 and TRBJ1-1, with D perhaps TRBD1 (6 bases). Germline V CDR1 and CDR2: MNHNS, SASEGT. The CDR3 runs 12 residues. V was shortened by 2 bases and J by 8 bases, with 9 bases between the two germline ends. CDR3 sequence reads: CASSEWTAEAFF. The DNA of the CDR3 is TGTGCCAGCAGTGAATGGACAGCAGAAGCTTTCTTT.

The V call is TRBV7-3, the J call TRBJ2-7; possible D gene TRBD2, 6 bases. Germline V lookup: CDR1 SGHTA, CDR2 FQGTGA. Trimming took 0 bases from V and 5 from J, leaving 8 bases between them. The CDR3 loop spans 13 amino acids. CDR3 sequence (DNA): TGTGCCAGCAGCTTAACTAGGACTAACGAGCAGTACTTC. This encodes CASSLTRTNEQYF.

V gene TRBV4-1 combines with J gene TRBJ1-1; D remains ambiguous. CDR1 is MGHRA, CDR2 YSYEKL, per germline. V shed 6 bases and J shed 9 bases, with 14 bases lying between them. This CDR3 spans 12 amino acids. The CDR3 loop is CASSLPRSKAFF. Written as DNA, the CDR3 is TGCGCCAGCAGTCTTCCCAGGAGTAAAGCTTTCTTT.

This sequence joins TRBV25-1 and TRBJ2-7, with D perhaps TRBD1 (5 bases). Per germline, CDR1 MGHDK and CDR2 SYGVNS. The V end lost 3 bases, the J end lost 3 bases, and 6 bases lay between the germline ends. The length of the CDR3 is 12 residues. CDR3 DNA sequence: TGTGCCAGCAGTGATAGGGGCTACGAGCAGTACTTC. Its translation: CASSDRGYEQYF.

The chain joins TRBV29-1 to TRBJ2-7; 7 bases are shared with TRBD2. J lost 7 bases, V lost 0 bases, and 9 bases had no gene match. The CDR3 spans 14 residues. Germline V gene lookup returns CDR1 SQVTM and CDR2 ANQGSEA. The CDR3 DNA reads TGCAGCGTTGAAGATGTGGGGGGGACTAATGAGCAGTACTTC. Translation gives CSVEDVGGTNEQYF.

The chain recombines TRBV7-6 with TRBJ1-1; a weak D match, TRBD1 (5 bases). Germline V lookup: CDR1 SGHVS, CDR2 FNYEAQ. V dropped 5 bases and J dropped 3 bases, with 16 bases sitting between them. The CDR3 has 15 amino acids. CDR3: CASSLGHRRDTEAFF. The DNA of the CDR3 is TGTGCCAGCAGCCTCGGACACCGGAGGGACACTGAAGCTTTCTTT.

The chain has TRBV28 and TRBJ2-3; 9 bases are a match to TRBD2. Germline CDR1 is MDHEN and CDR2 is SYDVKM. V was pared by 3 bases and J by 10 bases, with 8 bases of the junction left unmatched. This CDR3 is built from 14 residues. CDR3 in DNA: TGTGCCAGCAGTTTTAGGGGGACTAGCATGTCGCAGTATTTT. Translating gives CASSFRGTSMSQYF.

CDR3 sequence reads: CASSRAEKNTEAFF. For the CDR3, the DNA is TGTGCCAGTTCCCGGGCCGAGAAGAACACTGAAGCTTTCTTT. This chain uses TRBV7-2 with TRBJ1-1; D remains ambiguous. The ends were cut back, 9 bases at V and 1 base at J, with 15 bases in the middle. The CDR3 consists of 14 residues. Germline V gene sequence: CDR1 SGHTA, CDR2 FQGNSA.

This chain links TRBV5-8 with TRBJ1-2; the D is unclear. V dropped 1 base and J dropped 0 bases, with 10 bases sitting between them. In germline, CDR1 is SGHTS, CDR2 YDEGEE. The CDR3 contains 15 residues. This CDR3 is CASSLHLGSNYGYTF. CDR3 nucleotides: TGTGCCAGCAGCTTGCATCTGGGCTCTAACTATGGCTACACCTTC.

The table lists this clone with a count of one. The chain links TRBV25-1 to TRBJ1-2, with D unclear. The CDR3 spans 16 residues. Germline assignment: CDR1 MGHDK and CDR2 SYGVNS. The ends were cut back, 0 bases at V and 5 bases at J, with 16 bases in the middle. The CDR3 DNA reads as TGTGCCAGCAGTGAATATAGGCAGGCCAATTCGTATGGCTACACCTTC. Translation gives CASSEYRQANSYGYTF.

This chain connects TRBV27 to TRBJ1-1; TRBD1 might be the D (5 bases). The CDR3 runs to 14 residues. The germline V and J ends were trimmed by 9 bases and 0 bases, with 14 bases remaining between them. The germline V gene has CDR1 MNHEY and CDR2 SMNVEV (reference sequence). The CDR3 protein is CASARQNMNTEAFF. Here the CDR3 DNA reads TGTGCCAGTGCCCGACAGAACATGAACACTGAAGCTTTCTTT.